This is a list of T cell receptor beta chains from one sample in a study of T cells in Graves' hyperthyroidism and ophthalmopathy. TCRdb recomputed calls from the multiplex PCR reads with MiXCR, one row per CDR3 protein. This table has approximately 640,000 distinct CDR3 sequences, 15% to 20% appearing once. Sequencing input: blood. The source is a woman aged 25 to 39 with Graves' hyperthyroidism. Each CDR3 is given with its conserved first and last residue. The D gene is left open where the match is weak. Rows give clone size only sometimes, using once, few, many, or a class for an expanded clone.

j_call | d_call | clone_size | v_call | cdr3_aa | cdr3_nt
TRBJ1-1 | NA | NA | TRBV6-5 | CASSYSPPGGEGDAFF | TGTGCCAGCAGTTACAGTCCCCCGGGGGGCGAAGGGGATGCTTTCTTT
TRBJ1-2 | NA | many | TRBV28 | CASRPPDGGREDGYTF | TGTGCCAGCAGACCTCCTGACGGGGGTCGAGAAGATGGCTACACCTTC
TRBJ1-1 | NA | many | TRBV7-3 | CASSPLPDGRAEAFF | TGTGCCAGCAGCCCCCTCCCCGACGGGAGGGCTGAAGCTTTCTTT
TRBJ1-1 | NA | NA | TRBV27 | CASSLTQGWTEAFF | TGTGCCAGCAGTTTAACCCAGGGGTGGACTGAAGCTTTCTTT
TRBJ2-5 | TRBD2 | many | TRBV11-2 | CASNGGSGGETQYF | TGTGCCAGCAACGGCGGGAGCGGCGGAGAGACCCAGTACTTC
TRBJ2-1 | TRBD2 | many | TRBV7-2 | CASSLGLAHGEQFF | TGTGCCAGCAGCTTGGGACTAGCCCATGGTGAGCAGTTCTTC
TRBJ2-3 | NA | few | TRBV19 | CASSTWGGASTDTQYF | TGTGCCAGTAGTACCTGGGGAGGTGCTAGCACAGATACGCAGTATTTT
TRBJ1-1 | TRBD1 | NA | TRBV11-3 | CASSFPGGESTEAFF | TGTGCCAGCAGCTTCCCAGGGGGCGAGAGCACTGAAGCTTTCTTT
TRBJ1-1 | NA | NA | TRBV20-1 | CSAWGRDPEAFF | TGCAGTGCCTGGGGCAGGGACCCTGAAGCTTTCTTT
TRBJ2-7 | NA | many | TRBV20-1 | CSVFERSSSYEQYF | TGCAGTGTGTTTGAGCGGAGCAGCTCCTACGAGCAGTACTTC
TRBJ2-1 | TRBD1 | NA | TRBV20-1 | CSAPRQGILNEQFF | TGCAGTGCTCCAAGACAGGGGATACTGAATGAGCAGTTCTTC
TRBJ1-2 | NA | many | TRBV14 | CASSQWTNYGYTF | TGTGCCAGCAGCCAATGGACAAACTATGGCTACACCTTC
TRBJ2-3 | NA | many | TRBV6-1 | CASSYLADSSTDTQYF | TGTGCCAGCAGTTACCTAGCCGACTCTAGCACAGATACGCAGTATTTT
TRBJ1-6 | NA | few | TRBV28 | CASRGGGMNNSPLHF | TGTGCCAGCAGGGGGGGCGGGATGAATAATTCACCCCTCCACTTT
TRBJ2-7 | NA | many | TRBV28 | CATSLYEQYF | TGTGCCACCTCACTTTACGAGCAGTACTTC
TRBJ2-1 | NA | few | TRBV9 | CASSVGITTDNEQFF | TGTGCCAGCAGCGTGGGGATAACAACGGACAATGAGCAGTTCTTC
TRBJ1-5 | NA | many | TRBV30 | CAWSVSVGQNQPQHF | TGTGCCTGGAGTGTAAGCGTCGGACAAAATCAGCCCCAGCATTTT
TRBJ1-4 | NA | few | TRBV11-2 | CASSQTAVKAKLFF | TGTGCCAGCAGCCAGACAGCCGTTAAGGCAAAACTGTTTTTT
TRBJ1-6 | NA | NA | TRBV27 | CASSLRGSPLHF | TGTGCCAGCAGTTTAAGGGGTTCACCCCTCCACTTT
TRBJ1-1 | TRBD1 | many | TRBV28 | CASSLRTGHTEAFF | TGTGCCAGCAGTTTAAGGACAGGGCACACTGAAGCTTTCTTT
TRBJ2-5 | NA | many | TRBV20-1 | CSAPSFVYQETQYF | TGCAGTGCCCCCAGCTTTGTGTACCAAGAGACCCAGTACTTC
TRBJ2-2 | TRBD2 | NA | TRBV20-1 | CSAGPTSGRAHTGELFF | TGCAGTGCTGGGCCGACTAGCGGGAGGGCCCACACCGGGGAGCTGTTTTTT
TRBJ1-2 | NA | many | TRBV27 | CASSLSALRNYGYTF | TGTGCCAGCAGTTTGAGTGCCCTGAGGAACTATGGCTACACCTTC
TRBJ1-1 | NA | few | TRBV18 | CASSRDGPMNTEAFF | TGTGCCAGCTCACGGGACGGACCCATGAACACTGAAGCTTTCTTT
TRBJ2-4 | TRBD2 | few | TRBV15 | CATSRGQGGNIQYF | TGTGCCACCAGCAGAGGCCAGGGAGGGAACATTCAGTACTTC
TRBJ2-7 | NA | NA | TRBV14 | CASSQENSRTYEQYF | TGTGCCAGCAGCCAAGAGAACAGTCGGACCTACGAGCAGTACTTC
TRBJ2-1 | TRBD2 | many | TRBV3-1 | CASSLGLAGVSDEQFF | TGTGCCAGCAGCCTTGGACTAGCGGGAGTTAGCGATGAGCAGTTCTTC
TRBJ1-3 | NA | many | TRBV2 | CASSPLTDSGNTIYF | TGTGCCAGCAGTCCATTGACAGACTCTGGAAACACCATATATTTT
TRBJ2-3 | NA | NA | TRBV9 | CASAGDNTDTQYF | TGTGCCAGCGCAGGGGACAACACAGATACGCAGTATTTT
TRBJ2-5 | NA | many | TRBV3-1 | CASSQEGTVVETQYF | TGTGCCAGCAGCCAAGAAGGGACCGTGGTGGAGACCCAGTACTTC
TRBJ2-3 | NA | many | TRBV7-8 | CASSSPTPSDGSTDTQYF | TGTGCCAGCAGCTCTCCTACCCCTAGCGACGGTAGCACAGATACGCAGTATTTT
TRBJ2-3 | TRBD2 | many | TRBV12-3/TRBV12-4 | CASSSSGGRADTQYF | TGTGCCAGCAGTTCTAGCGGAGGGAGGGCAGATACGCAGTATTTT
TRBJ2-3 | TRBD2 | NA | TRBV6-2/TRBV6-3 | CASSESSGASTDTQYF | TGTGCCAGCAGTGAGTCTAGCGGTGCTAGCACAGATACGCAGTATTTT
TRBJ2-7 | NA | few | TRBV11-3 | CASSLVSPIGEQYF | TGTGCCAGCAGCTTAGTTTCCCCAATCGGGGAGCAGTACTTC